The 9 T cell receptor beta chains presented below share a single source sample, sequenced in a study of blood T cell repertoires in COVID-19. TCRdb keeps only in-frame clones here, not all; method: immunoSEQ multiplex PCR. The repertoire includes around 200,000 clones, roughly four fifths of them detected once, and about 9% sits in the top ten. The source material was PBMCs or T cells enriched from blood (not recorded which). The receptor set was obtained from a man aged 35 to 55 who had recovered from COVID-19.

V is TRBV11-2 and J is TRBJ2-7; 7 positions agree with TRBD2. V shed 4 bases and J 1 base; nucleotides not matched to a gene: 16. The CDR3 is 18 residues long. Germline CDR1 reads SGHAT; CDR2 reads FQNNGV. In DNA, the CDR3 is TGTGCCAGCAGCTCTCAAGCGGGACGGCAGGGATGGTCCTACGAGCAGTACTTC. This codes for CASSSQAGRQGWSYEQYF.

This clone was seen just once. The chain couples TRBV3-1 (or the pseudogene TRBV3-2) to TRBJ2-2, with D perhaps TRBD2 (5 bases). The CDR3 length is 17 residues. From germline, CDR1 is LGHDT and CDR2 YNNKEL (reference sequence). Trimming took 4 bases from V and 4 from J, leaving 19 bases between them. CDR3 protein: CASSRKPAIRGTGELFF. In DNA form, the CDR3 reads TGTGCCAGCAGCCGAAAGCCGGCGATTCGGGGCACCGGGGAGCTGTTTTTT.

The chain uses TRBV19 and TRBJ2-5; 11 nucleotides line up with TRBD2. This CDR3 has 14 residues. With 8 bases clipped from V and 4 bases from J, the junction kept 6 bases outside the gene matches. Germline CDR1 LNHDA, CDR2 SQIVND (reference sequence). The chain's CDR3 is CASQALAGGETQYF. CDR3 DNA sequence: TGTGCCAGTCAAGCTCTAGCGGGAGGAGAGACCCAGTACTTC.

This clone has a single count. Within the sample, other DNA sequences also encode this same CDR3. V and J are TRBV7-3 and TRBJ2-3, with D tentatively TRBD2 (6 bases). V dropped 3 bases and J dropped 1 base, with 8 bases sitting between them. The CDR3 covers 14 residues. Germline loops: CDR1 SGHTA, CDR2 FQGTGA. CDR3 region: CASSLRGGTDTQYF. DNA for the CDR3: TGTGCCAGCAGCTTGCGGGGTGGCACAGATACGCAGTATTTT.

This chain uses TRBV12-3 or TRBV12-4 with TRBJ1-5, with a weak D call TRBD1 (6 bases). Trimming took 11 bases from V and 7 from J, leaving 15 bases between them. This CDR3 is 12 amino acids long. The CDR3 loop reads CAGRTDSQPQHF. The CDR3 DNA is TGTGCCGGTAGGACAGATAGCCAGCCCCAGCATTTT.

The chain carries TRBV6-5 and TRBJ1-1, with TRBD1 as a possible D gene (5 bases). The CDR3 extends over 13 amino acids. Trimming took off 6 bases at V and 4 bases at J, with 12 bases between the two ends. CDR1 is MNHEY, CDR2 SVGAGI, per germline. The CDR3 region is CASSTTGGTEAFF. DNA of the CDR3: TGTGCCAGCAGCACCACAGGCGGCACTGAAGCTTTCTTT.

This clone was counted a single time. This chain joins TRBV11-3 and TRBJ2-7; 7 nucleotides match TRBD2. Germline V lookup: CDR1 SGHNT, CDR2 YENEEA. This CDR3 contains 13 residues. The V and J ends lost 3 bases and 7 bases, in that order; junction bases with no gene match: 6. In DNA form, the CDR3 reads TGTGCCAGCAGCTTGTGGGAGGGAGAAGAGCAGTACTTC. Translation: CASSLWEGEEQYF.

The chain carries TRBV2 and TRBJ2-1, with TRBD2 identical over 15 bases. CDR1 is SNHLY and CDR2 is FYNNEI in the germline V gene. The CDR3 consists of 15 residues. J was trimmed by 6 bases and V by 9 bases; bases with no gene match: 6. In DNA form, the CDR3 reads TGTGCCAGACATCCGGGACTAGCGGGGGGCAATGAGCAGTTCTTC. Encoded protein: CARHPGLAGGNEQFF.

This clone was recorded at least ten times. V usage is TRBV24-1 and J usage is TRBJ2-1, with 10 bases identical to TRBD2. CDR3 length: 15 residues. Germline lookup yields CDR1 KGHDR and CDR2 SFDVKD. V was pared by 4 bases and J by 10 bases, with 9 bases of the junction left unmatched. The CDR3 loop is CATSDARLAGEEQFF. The CDR3 DNA reads as TGTGCCACCAGTGACGCTAGGCTAGCGGGGGAGGAGCAGTTCTTC.